The 22 T cell receptor beta chains given below trace back to one sample, sequenced in a study of T cell responses to AZD1222 COVID-19 vaccine. Measured with immunoSEQ multiplex PCR; TCRdb has only the in-frame clones, and not every one. The sample includes roughly 100,000 clones, less than 95% of them seen just once. This material consisted of peripheral blood, taken 28 days after the second AZD1222 dose. Receptors originate from an adult who received the AZD1222 COVID-19 vaccine.

This chain joins TRBV3-1 (or the pseudogene TRBV3-2) and TRBJ1-2; 8 bases are shared with TRBD1. The CDR3 is 16 amino acids. With 1 base clipped from V and 5 bases from J, the junction kept 9 bases outside the gene matches. From germline, CDR1 is LGHDT and CDR2 YNNKEL (reference sequence). CDR3 in DNA: TGTGCCAGCAGCCAAGTTGGTGGAGACAGGGGATATGGCTACACCTTC. It codes for CASSQVGGDRGYGYTF.

The chain uses TRBV7-2 and TRBJ2-3; perhaps TRBD1 as D (5 bases). Between the trimmed V and J ends, which lost 0 bases and 1 base, there was a span of 8 bases. In germline, CDR1 is SGHTA, CDR2 FQGNSA. The CDR3 is 15 amino acids. The CDR3 DNA sequence: TGTGCCAGCAGCTTAGCCGGCAGGGGCACAGATACGCAGTATTTT. Protein sequence: CASSLAGRGTDTQYF.

This chain links TRBV12-3 or TRBV12-4 with TRBJ2-1, with D perhaps matching TRBD2 (6 bases). The V and J ends lost 3 bases and 9 bases respectively, with 12 bases between them. The CDR3 loop spans 13 amino acids. CDR3 DNA: TGTGCCAGCAGTTTGTCTCGGGGAGGTGAGCAGTTCTTC. This translates into CASSLSRGGEQFF.

The chain couples TRBV11-2 to TRBJ1-2, with no clear D. Trimming removed 1 base at V and 4 bases at J, with 7 bases between. This CDR3 comprises 13 residues. The germline CDR1 and CDR2 sequences are SGHAT and FQNNGV. The CDR3 spells CASSLGQTYGYTF. CDR3 nucleotide sequence: TGTGCCAGCAGCTTAGGGCAGACCTATGGCTACACCTTC.

This chain links TRBV19 with TRBJ2-1; 7 bases are a match to TRBD1. The junction had 11 bases not matched to a gene; V was cut back by 3 bases and J by 3 bases. The length of the CDR3 is 17 residues. The V gene's germline CDR1 is LNHDA and CDR2 SQIVND (reference sequence). The chain's CDR3 is CASSIGPPGTDYNEQFF. The CDR3 nucleotides read TGTGCCAGTAGTATCGGCCCCCCCGGGACAGACTACAATGAGCAGTTCTTC.

This sequence joins TRBV6-2 or TRBV6-3 and TRBJ1-1; unclear D gene. The germline gives CDR1 MNHEY, CDR2 SVGEGT. V was cut by 5 bases and J by 0 bases, with 7 bases left in between. The CDR3 extends over 13 amino acids. CDR3 sequence: CASSHKMNTEAFF. The CDR3 DNA reads TGTGCCAGCAGTCATAAAATGAACACTGAAGCTTTCTTT.

This clone has more than one count but fewer than ten. J is TRBJ2-3 and V is TRBV4-2; 9 bases match TRBD2. The CDR3 totals 18 residues. Per germline, CDR1 LGHNA and CDR2 YNFKEQ. Germline trimming cut 4 bases from V and 6 bases from J; bases unmatched to any gene: 17. The CDR3 loop is CASSRQRPSGAREDTQYF. The CDR3 DNA reads TGTGCCAGCAGCCGCCAAAGGCCTAGCGGGGCGAGGGAGGATACGCAGTATTTT.

This chain joins TRBV20-1 and TRBJ1-2; D is possibly TRBD1 (5 bases). Trimming removed 3 bases from V and 4 bases from J, with 18 bases in between. The germline V gene has CDR1 DFQATT and CDR2 SNEGSKA (reference sequence). This CDR3 contains 15 residues. The CDR3 is CSASQGPLTSYGYTF. The CDR3 DNA reads TGCAGTGCTAGTCAGGGACCTCTCACCTCCTATGGCTACACCTTC.

The J gene is TRBJ2-2, the V gene TRBV19; the D gene is possibly TRBD1 (6 bases). The CDR3 extends over 14 amino acids. V shed 7 bases and J shed 1 base, with 10 bases lying between them. Per germline, CDR1 LNHDA and CDR2 SQIVND (reference sequence). The CDR3 is CASIETGNTGELFF. CDR3 nucleotide sequence: TGTGCCAGTATAGAGACAGGGAACACCGGGGAGCTGTTTTTT.

V is TRBV5-6 and J is TRBJ2-7; D gene unclear. V was clipped by 4 bases and J by 6 bases, with 11 bases between them. The germline CDR1 and CDR2 sequences are SGHDT and YYEEEE. CDR3 length: 12 residues. CDR3 sequence (DNA): TGTGCCAGCAGCGTGACGGGTCGCGAGCAGTACTTC. This translates into CASSVTGREQYF.

V and J are TRBV19 and TRBJ2-1, with D uncertain. V shed 3 bases and J shed 4 bases, with 10 bases lying between them. The length of the CDR3 is 14 residues. Germline V gene sequence: CDR1 LNHDA, CDR2 SQIVND (reference sequence). CDR3 nucleotide sequence: TGTGCCAGTAGTATTGCTAACCTTTACAATGAGCAGTTCTTC. Amino acids: CASSIANLYNEQFF.

The rearrangement uses TRBV29-1 and TRBJ2-7, with D tentatively TRBD2 (7 bases). This CDR3 has 12 amino acids. Trimming pared 4 bases from V and 4 bases from J, leaving 11 bases between. Germline loops: CDR1 SQVTM, CDR2 ANQGSEA. The DNA of the CDR3 is TGCAGCGTTGTAGGGGGAGGGTACGAGCAGTACTTC. The encoded protein is CSVVGGGYEQYF.

The chain recombines TRBV5-1 with TRBJ1-4; TRBD1 aligns across 10 bases. Germline lookup yields CDR1 SGHRS and CDR2 YFSETQ. This CDR3 comprises 14 residues. Trimming cost V 4 bases and J 7 bases; bases outside gene matches: 4. The CDR3 region is CASSPGQGSEKLFF. The CDR3 region has the DNA TGCGCCAGCAGCCCGGGACAGGGGAGTGAAAAACTGTTTTTT.

V gene TRBV9 combines with J gene TRBJ1-2, with D perhaps TRBD1 (5 bases). Trimming removed 0 bases at V and 6 bases at J, with 18 bases between. Germline CDR1 SGDLS, CDR2 YYNGEE. CDR3 length: 16 residues. CDR3: CASSVDGTPTRHGYTF. The CDR3, as DNA: TGTGCCAGCAGCGTAGACGGGACTCCAACTCGCCATGGCTACACCTTC. Full variable domain (outside the CDR3, taken from reference TRBV9 and TRBJ1-2): DSGVTQTPKHLITATGQRVTLRCSPRSGDLSVYWYQQSLDQGLQFLIQYYNGEERAKGNILERFSAQQFPDLHSELNLSSLELGDSALYFCASSVDGTPTRHGYTFGSGTRLTVV.

The chain joins TRBV27 to TRBJ1-5; 8 positions agree with TRBD1. The CDR3 covers 14 residues. Germline V lookup: CDR1 MNHEY, CDR2 SMNVEV (reference sequence). The CDR3 coding sequence is TGTCCCGAGGAAGGACAGGGAGTTAGTCAGCCCCAGCATTTT. Translated, it gives CPEEGQGVSQPQHF.

This rearrangement joins TRBV7-9 to TRBJ1-6, with TRBD1 as a possible D gene (5 bases). In germline, CDR1 is SEHNR, CDR2 FQNEAQ (reference sequence). Trimming cost V 2 bases and J 6 bases, with 14 bases left between them. The CDR3 has 16 amino acids. CDR3 in amino acids: CASSLSSGSFNSPLHF. CDR3 nucleotide sequence: TGTGCCAGCAGCTTATCATCAGGGAGCTTTAATTCACCCCTCCACTTT.

CDR3 DNA: TGCAGCGTTGGGGCGCCGTTGGAGACCCAGTACTTC. Its protein is CSVGAPLETQYF. The chain carries TRBV29-1 and TRBJ2-5; D gene unclear. V lost 4 bases to trimming and J lost 5 bases, with 11 bases between them. In germline, CDR1 is SQVTM, CDR2 ANQGSEA. The CDR3 totals 12 residues.

The V gene is TRBV30, the J gene TRBJ1-2, with 9 nucleotides matching TRBD1. Germline V gene lookup returns CDR1 GTSNPN and CDR2 SVGIG (reference sequence). Trimming took 5 bases from V and 6 from J; bases not matched to a gene: 7. The CDR3 totals 13 residues. The CDR3 DNA reads as TGTGCCTGGGGCGCGACAGGGGGGAATGGCTACACCTTC. Amino acids: CAWGATGGNGYTF.

This chain uses TRBV5-4 with TRBJ1-2; 7 bases align to TRBD1. The V and J ends lost 3 bases and 4 bases, in that order; junction bases with no gene match: 6. Per germline, CDR1 SGHNT and CDR2 YYREEE (reference sequence). The CDR3 extends over 14 amino acids. Here the CDR3 reads CASSSAGTAYGYTF. In DNA, the CDR3 is TGTGCCAGCAGCTCCGCCGGGACAGCCTATGGCTACACCTTC.

In this sample, this clone turned up a few times. The chain combines TRBV19 with TRBJ1-2, with 7 bases that match TRBD1. The CDR3 has 16 amino acids. Trimming removed 0 bases from V and 8 bases from J; junction bases left unmatched: 12. Germline-derived CDR1 and CDR2 are LNHDA and SQIVND (reference sequence). The CDR3 bases are TGTGCCAGTAGTATAGAACCTCCAGGGGGTCAGGGCGGCTACACCTTC. Its translation is CASSIEPPGGQGGYTF.

V and J are TRBV5-1 and TRBJ1-1; D remains ambiguous. Trimming pared 0 bases from V and 0 bases from J, leaving 9 bases between. CDR3 length: 15 residues. Germline V gene lookup returns CDR1 SGHRS and CDR2 YFSETQ. CDR3 bases: TGCGCCAGCAGCTTGGGGTCGGGGATGAACACTGAAGCTTTCTTT. This encodes CASSLGSGMNTEAFF.

J is TRBJ2-5 and V is TRBV11-3; 10 bases map to TRBD2. Germline V gives CDR1 SGHNT, CDR2 YENEEA. The CDR3 sequence is 20 residues long. V lost 5 bases to trimming and J lost 3 bases; unmatched junction nucleotides: 21. The CDR3 DNA sequence: TGTGCCAGCAGCCCATGGGACACAATAGCGGGGGGAGGAAGGAAAGAGACCCAGTACTTC. Translating it yields CASSPWDTIAGGGRKETQYF.